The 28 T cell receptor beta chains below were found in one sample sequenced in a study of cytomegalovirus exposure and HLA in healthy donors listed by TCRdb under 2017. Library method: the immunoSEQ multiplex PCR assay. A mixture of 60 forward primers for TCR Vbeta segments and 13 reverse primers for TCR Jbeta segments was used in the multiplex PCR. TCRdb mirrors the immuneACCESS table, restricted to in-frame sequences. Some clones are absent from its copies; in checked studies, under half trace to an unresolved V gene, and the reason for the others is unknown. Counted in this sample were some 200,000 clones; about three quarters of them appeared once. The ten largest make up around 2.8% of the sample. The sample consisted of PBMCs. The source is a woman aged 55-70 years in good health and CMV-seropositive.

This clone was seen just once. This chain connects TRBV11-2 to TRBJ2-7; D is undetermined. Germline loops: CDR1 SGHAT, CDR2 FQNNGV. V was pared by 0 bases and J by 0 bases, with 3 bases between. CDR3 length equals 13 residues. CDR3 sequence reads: CASSLDYSYEQYF. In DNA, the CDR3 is TGTGCCAGCAGCTTAGATTACTCCTACGAGCAGTACTTC.

The CDR3: CASSYPTDYGYTF. The CDR3 nucleotides are TGTGCCAGCAGTTACCCGACAGACTATGGCTACACCTTC. The chain couples TRBV6-6 to TRBJ1-2; a possible D gene is TRBD1 (5 bases). V lost 2 bases and J 3 bases, leaving 7 bases between the germline ends. CDR3 length: 13 amino acids. Germline lookup yields CDR1 MNHNY and CDR2 SVGAGI (reference sequence).

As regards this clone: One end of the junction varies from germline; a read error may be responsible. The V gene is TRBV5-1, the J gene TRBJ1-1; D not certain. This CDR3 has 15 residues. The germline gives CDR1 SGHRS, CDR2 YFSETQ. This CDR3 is CASRLGGLMNTEAFF. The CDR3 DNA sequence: TGCGCCAGCAGATTGGGTGGGCTTATGAACACTGAAGCTTTCTTT.

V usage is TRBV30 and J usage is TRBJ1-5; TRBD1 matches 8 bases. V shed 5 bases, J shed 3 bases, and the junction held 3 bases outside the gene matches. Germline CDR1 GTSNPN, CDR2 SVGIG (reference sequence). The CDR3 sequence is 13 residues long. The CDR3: CAWQGQANQPQHF. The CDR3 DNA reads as TGTGCCTGGCAGGGACAGGCCAATCAGCCCCAGCATTTT.

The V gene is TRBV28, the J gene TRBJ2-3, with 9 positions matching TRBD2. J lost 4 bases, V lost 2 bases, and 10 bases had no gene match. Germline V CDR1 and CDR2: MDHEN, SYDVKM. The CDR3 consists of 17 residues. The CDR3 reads CASSLEAASGEPDTQYF. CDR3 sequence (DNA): TGTGCCAGCAGTTTAGAAGCGGCTAGCGGGGAACCAGATACGCAGTATTTT.

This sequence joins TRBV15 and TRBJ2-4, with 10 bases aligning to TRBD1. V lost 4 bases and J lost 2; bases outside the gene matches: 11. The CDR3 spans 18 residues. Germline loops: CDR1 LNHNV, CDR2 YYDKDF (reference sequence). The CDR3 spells CATSKRGRQGAPKNIQYF. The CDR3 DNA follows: TGTGCCACCAGCAAAAGGGGTAGACAGGGGGCACCCAAAAACATTCAGTACTTC.

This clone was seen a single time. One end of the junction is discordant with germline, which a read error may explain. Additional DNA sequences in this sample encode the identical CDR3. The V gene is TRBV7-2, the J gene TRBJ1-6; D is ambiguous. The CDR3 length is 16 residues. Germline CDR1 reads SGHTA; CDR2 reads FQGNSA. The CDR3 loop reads CASNLASSSYNSPLHF. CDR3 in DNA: TGTGCCAGCAACTTAGCCTCGAGCTCCTATAATTCCCCCCTCCACTTT.

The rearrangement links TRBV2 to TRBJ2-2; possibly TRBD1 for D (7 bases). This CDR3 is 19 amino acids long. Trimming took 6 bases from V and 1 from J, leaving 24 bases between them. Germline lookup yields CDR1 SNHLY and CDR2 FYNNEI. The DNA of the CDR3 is TGTGCCAGCAGCGCCGTTGTAGCGGACAGGTCTGGGAACACCGGGGAGCTGTTTTTT. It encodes CASSAVVADRSGNTGELFF.

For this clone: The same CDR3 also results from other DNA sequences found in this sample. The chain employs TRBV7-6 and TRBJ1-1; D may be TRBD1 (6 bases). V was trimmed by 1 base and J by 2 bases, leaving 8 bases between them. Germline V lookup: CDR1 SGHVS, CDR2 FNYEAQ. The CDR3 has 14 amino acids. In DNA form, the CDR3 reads TGTGCCAGCAGCTTAGACAGGGCTAACACTGAAGCTTTCTTT. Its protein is CASSLDRANTEAFF.

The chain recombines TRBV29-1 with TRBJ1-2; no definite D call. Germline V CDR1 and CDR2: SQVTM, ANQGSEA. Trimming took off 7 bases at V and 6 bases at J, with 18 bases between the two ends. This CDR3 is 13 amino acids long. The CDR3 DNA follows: TGCAGCGCCGGAGGTAGGGTTGAGAATGGCTACACCTTC. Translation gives CSAGGRVENGYTF.

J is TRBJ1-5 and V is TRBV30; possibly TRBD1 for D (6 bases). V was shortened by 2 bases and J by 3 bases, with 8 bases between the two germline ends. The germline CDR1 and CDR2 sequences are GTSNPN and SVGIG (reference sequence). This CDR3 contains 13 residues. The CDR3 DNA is TGTGCCTGGAGTTCAGGGGCCAATCAGCCCCAGCATTTT. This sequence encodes CAWSSGANQPQHF.

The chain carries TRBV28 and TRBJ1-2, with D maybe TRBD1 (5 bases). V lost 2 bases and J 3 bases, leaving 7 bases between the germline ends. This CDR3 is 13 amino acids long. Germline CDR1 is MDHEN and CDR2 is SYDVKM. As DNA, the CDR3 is TGTGCCAGCAGTTTAGGCAGGGACTATGGCTACACCTTC. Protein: CASSLGRDYGYTF.

CDR3 sequence: CASSLQGEVPYNEQFF. The CDR3 DNA follows: TGTGCCAGCAGCCTTCAAGGGGAGGTCCCCTACAATGAGCAGTTCTTC. The genes are TRBV5-6 and TRBJ2-1; a weak D match, TRBD2 (6 bases). This CDR3 has 16 residues. Germline V lookup: CDR1 SGHDT, CDR2 YYEEEE. The ends were cut back, 4 bases at V and 2 bases at J, with 16 bases in the middle. Together with reference TRBV5-6 and TRBJ2-1, the CDR3 gives the full variable domain: DAGVTQSPTHLIKTRGQQVTLRCSPKSGHDTVSWYQQALGQGPQFIFQYYEEEERQRGNFPDRFSGHQFPNYSSELNVNALLLGDSALYLCASSLQGEVPYNEQFFGPGTRLTVL.

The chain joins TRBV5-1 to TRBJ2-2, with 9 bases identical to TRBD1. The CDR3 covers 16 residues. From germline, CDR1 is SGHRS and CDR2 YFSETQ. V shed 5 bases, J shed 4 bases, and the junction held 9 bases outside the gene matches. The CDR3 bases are TGCGCCAGCAGACGAACCGGGACAGGGTCCACCGGGGAGCTGTTTTTT. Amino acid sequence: CASRRTGTGSTGELFF.

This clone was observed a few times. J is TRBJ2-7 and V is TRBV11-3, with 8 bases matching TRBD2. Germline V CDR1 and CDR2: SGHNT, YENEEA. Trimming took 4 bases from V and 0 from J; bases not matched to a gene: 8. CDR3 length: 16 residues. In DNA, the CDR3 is TGTGCCAGCAGCTCCAATCCGCGGGAGGACTCCTACGAGCAGTACTTC. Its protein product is CASSSNPREDSYEQYF.

CDR3 in amino acids: CSVVGGGYGYTF. CDR3 coding DNA: TGCAGCGTCGTTGGGGGGGGCTATGGCTACACCTTC. The rearrangement joins TRBV29-1 to TRBJ1-2; TRBD1 is a possible D gene (5 bases). V gave up 6 bases and J gave up 4 bases, with 12 bases separating them. CDR1 SQVTM and CDR2 ANQGSEA come from the germline V gene. The CDR3 is 12 amino acids.

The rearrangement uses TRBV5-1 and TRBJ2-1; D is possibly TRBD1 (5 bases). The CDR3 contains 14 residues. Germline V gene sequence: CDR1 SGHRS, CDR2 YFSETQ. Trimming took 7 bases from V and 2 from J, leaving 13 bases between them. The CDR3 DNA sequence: TGCGCCAGCGAAGACAGTCCCGCCTACAATGAGCAGTTCTTC. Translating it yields CASEDSPAYNEQFF.

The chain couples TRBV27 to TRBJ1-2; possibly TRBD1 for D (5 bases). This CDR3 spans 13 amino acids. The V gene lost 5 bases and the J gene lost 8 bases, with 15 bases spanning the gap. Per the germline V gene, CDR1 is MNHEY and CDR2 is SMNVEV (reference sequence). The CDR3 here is CASSRGREYGYTF. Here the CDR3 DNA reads TGTGCCAGCAGTCGCGGCAGGGAATACGGCTACACCTTC.

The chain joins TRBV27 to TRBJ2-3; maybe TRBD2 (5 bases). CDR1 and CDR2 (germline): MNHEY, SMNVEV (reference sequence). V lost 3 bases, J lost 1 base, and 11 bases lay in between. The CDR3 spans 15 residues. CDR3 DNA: TGTGCCAGCAGTTTGAGGGAATTCGGCACAGATACGCAGTATTTT. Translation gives CASSLREFGTDTQYF.

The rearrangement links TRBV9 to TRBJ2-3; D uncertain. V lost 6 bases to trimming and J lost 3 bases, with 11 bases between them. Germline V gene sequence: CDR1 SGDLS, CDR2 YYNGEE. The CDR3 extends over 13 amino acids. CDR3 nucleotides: TGTGCCAGCAACGAGCTAGAAACAGATACGCAGTATTTT. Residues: CASNELETDTQYF.

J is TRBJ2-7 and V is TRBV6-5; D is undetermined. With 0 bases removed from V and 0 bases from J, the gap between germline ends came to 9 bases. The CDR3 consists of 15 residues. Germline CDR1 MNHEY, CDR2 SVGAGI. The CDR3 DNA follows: TGTGCCAGCAGTTACTCAAGTGGGCTCTCCTACGAGCAGTACTTC. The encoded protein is CASSYSSGLSYEQYF.

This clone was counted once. The CDR3 DNA reads TGTGCCAGCAGCTCCGGGACTAGCGGGGGAATATACAATGAGCAGTTCTTC. This encodes CASSSGTSGGIYNEQFF. The gene calls are TRBV5-6 and TRBJ2-1; 14 bases align to TRBD2. Germline CDR1 and CDR2: SGHDT and YYEEEE. CDR3 length: 17 residues. The J segment lost 4 bases and the V segment lost 3 bases, leaving 6 bases of the junction unmatched. Filled out from reference TRBV5-6 and TRBJ2-1, the complete variable domain reads DAGVTQSPTHLIKTRGQQVTLRCSPKSGHDTVSWYQQALGQGPQFIFQYYEEEERQRGNFPDRFSGHQFPNYSSELNVNALLLGDSALYLCASSSGTSGGIYNEQFFGPGTRLTVL.

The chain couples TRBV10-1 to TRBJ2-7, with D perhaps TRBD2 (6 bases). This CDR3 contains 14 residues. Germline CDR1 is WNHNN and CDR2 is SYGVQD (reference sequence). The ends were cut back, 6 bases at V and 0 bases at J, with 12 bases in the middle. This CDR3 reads CASSLTRRSYEQYF. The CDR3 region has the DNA TGCGCCAGCAGCCTGACTAGGCGCTCCTACGAGCAGTACTTC.

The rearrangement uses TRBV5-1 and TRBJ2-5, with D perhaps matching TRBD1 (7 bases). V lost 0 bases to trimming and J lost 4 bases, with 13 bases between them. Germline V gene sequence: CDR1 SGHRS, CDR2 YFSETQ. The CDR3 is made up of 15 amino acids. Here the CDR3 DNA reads TGCGCCAGCAGCTTGGGGTACCAGGGGGGAGAGACCCAGTACTTC. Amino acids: CASSLGYQGGETQYF.

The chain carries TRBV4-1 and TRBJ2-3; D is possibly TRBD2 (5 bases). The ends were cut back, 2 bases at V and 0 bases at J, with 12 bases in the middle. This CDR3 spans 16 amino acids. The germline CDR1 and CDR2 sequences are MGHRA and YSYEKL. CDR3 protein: CASSQPTRGSTDTQYF. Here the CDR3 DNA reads TGCGCCAGCAGCCAACCCACACGGGGAAGCACAGATACGCAGTATTTT.

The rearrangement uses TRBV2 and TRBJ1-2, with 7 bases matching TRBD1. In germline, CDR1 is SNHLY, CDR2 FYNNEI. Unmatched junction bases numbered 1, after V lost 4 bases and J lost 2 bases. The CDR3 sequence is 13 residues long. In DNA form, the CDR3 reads TGTGCCAGCAGTGGACAGGGAAACTATGGCTACACCTTC. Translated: CASSGQGNYGYTF. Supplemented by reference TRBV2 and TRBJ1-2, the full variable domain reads EPEVTQTPSHQVTQMGQEVILRCVPISNHLYFYWYRQILGQKVEFLVSFYNNEISEKSEIFDDQFSVERPDGSNFTLKIRSTKLEDSAMYFCASSGQGNYGYTFGSGTRLTVV.

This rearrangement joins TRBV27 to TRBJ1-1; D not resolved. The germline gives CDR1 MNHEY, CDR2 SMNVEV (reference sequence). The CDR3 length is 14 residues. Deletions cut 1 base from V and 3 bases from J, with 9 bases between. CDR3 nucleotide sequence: TGTGCCAGCAGTTTATTAGGACTTGACACTGAAGCTTTCTTT. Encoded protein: CASSLLGLDTEAFF.

This CDR3 is CASSYTNSVLTGGYTF. The CDR3, as DNA: TGTGCCAGCAGTTACACTAATTCGGTCTTGACCGGTGGCTACACCTTC. The chain carries TRBV6-5 and TRBJ1-2; no clear D gene. The length of the CDR3 is 16 residues. Trimming took off 2 bases at V and 7 bases at J, with 20 bases between the two ends. Per the germline V gene, CDR1 is MNHEY and CDR2 is SVGAGI.